A single TCR beta chain is shown here with its context. These data are taken from a study of cytomegalovirus exposure and HLA in healthy donors. The protocol was immunoSEQ multiplex PCR, while the TCRdb copy is restricted to in-frame clones and leaves out a portion. The repertoire holds 120,000 to 150,000 clones, roughly 89% seen once, with about 4.9% in the top ten. This sequence was found in a man younger than 35 in good health and CMV-seropositive. Sequenced sample: PBMCs.

CDR3 region: CATQGLNAYNQPQHF. CDR3 DNA sequence: TGTGCCACCCAGGGACTCAACGCTTACAATCAGCCCCAGCATTTT. V gene TRBV28 combines with J gene TRBJ1-5; maybe TRBD1 (5 bases). The CDR3 extends over 15 amino acids. Germline CDR1 reads MDHEN; CDR2 reads SYDVKM. V was trimmed by 10 bases and J by 3 bases, leaving 19 bases between them.